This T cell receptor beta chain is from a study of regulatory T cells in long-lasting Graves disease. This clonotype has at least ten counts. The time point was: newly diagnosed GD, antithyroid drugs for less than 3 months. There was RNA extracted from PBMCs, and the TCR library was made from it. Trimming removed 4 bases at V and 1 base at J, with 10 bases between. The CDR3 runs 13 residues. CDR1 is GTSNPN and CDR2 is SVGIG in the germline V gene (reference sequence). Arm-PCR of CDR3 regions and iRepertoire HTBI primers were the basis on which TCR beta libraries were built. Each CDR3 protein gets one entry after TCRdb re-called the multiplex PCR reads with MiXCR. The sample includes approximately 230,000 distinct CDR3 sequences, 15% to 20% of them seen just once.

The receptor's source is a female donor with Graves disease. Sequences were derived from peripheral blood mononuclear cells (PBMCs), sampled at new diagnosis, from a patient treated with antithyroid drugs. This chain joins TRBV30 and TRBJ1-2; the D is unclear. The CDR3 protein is CAWNAQSNYGYTF. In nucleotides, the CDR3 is TGTGCCTGGAATGCACAGAGTAACTATGGCTACACCTTC.